One sample yielded the 16 T cell receptor beta chains listed below, sequenced in a study of shared T cell receptors in the human thymus. Method: immunoSEQ multiplex PCR; TCRdb's copy keeps in-frame clones and lacks some. The sample gives hundreds of thousands of clones, over 75% of which show up once; roughly 0.0094% is in the top ten. This sample also appeared in a second study, on human thymus T cells.

The sequencing sample was made of thymocytes. Receptors originate from a boy in the first two years of life with a congenital heart defect.

J is TRBJ1-5 and V is TRBV28, with D possibly TRBD1 on 6 matching bases. This CDR3 comprises 13 residues. Per the germline V gene, CDR1 is MDHEN and CDR2 is SYDVKM. Trimming cost V 6 bases and J 7 bases, with 13 bases left between them. CDR3 nucleotide sequence: TGTGCCAGCAGCTACAGGGAGCCCCAGCCCCAGCATTTT. Translation: CASSYREPQPQHF.

The rearrangement joins TRBV14 to TRBJ1-2; D is perhaps TRBD1 (6 bases). CDR1 SGHDN and CDR2 FVKESK come from the germline V gene. The CDR3 covers 14 residues. V was cut by 0 bases and J by 7 bases, with 12 bases left in between. In DNA, the CDR3 is TGTGCCAGCAGCCAAGAACGGGGGGCGAGTGGCTACACCTTC. It translates to CASSQERGASGYTF.

V and J are TRBV30 and TRBJ1-4; D may be TRBD1 (5 bases). Germline V CDR1 and CDR2: GTSNPN, SVGIG (reference sequence). V shed 5 bases and J shed 3 bases, with 13 bases lying between them. This CDR3 is built from 14 residues. This chain's CDR3 is CAWGSDSPNEKLFF. CDR3 DNA sequence: TGTGCCTGGGGATCTGACAGCCCTAATGAAAAACTGTTTTTT.

V and J are TRBV5-8 and TRBJ1-2, with D possibly being TRBD1 (5 bases). Germline V gene lookup returns CDR1 SGHTS and CDR2 YDEGEE. The CDR3 runs 16 residues. The V end lost 1 base, the J end lost 4 bases, and 17 bases lay between the germline ends. The CDR3 here is CASSLKQAWGLYGYTF. CDR3 nucleotide sequence: TGTGCCAGCAGCTTGAAACAGGCTTGGGGTCTCTATGGCTACACCTTC.

A few counts support this clone. The chain employs TRBV6-1 and TRBJ1-5; D gene uncertain. With 6 bases removed from V and 2 bases from J, the gap between germline ends came to 8 bases. CDR3 length: 13 amino acids. Looked up from germline, CDR1 is MNHNS and CDR2 is SASEGT. CDR3 DNA: TGTGCCAGCAGGGAGGGATGCAATCAGCCCCAGCATTTT. Translating gives CASREGCNQPQHF.

The CDR3 sequence: CSVGGDSNQPQHF. CDR3 coding DNA: TGCAGCGTTGGAGGAGATAGCAATCAGCCCCAGCATTTT. The chain joins TRBV29-1 to TRBJ1-5; D is unclear. Germline values: CDR1 SQVTM, CDR2 ANQGSEA. V was clipped by 4 bases and J by 0 bases, with 7 bases between them. The CDR3 runs to 13 residues. The full variable domain, its missing parts supplied by reference TRBV29-1 and TRBJ1-5, is SAVISQKPSRDICQRGTSLTIQCQVDSQVTMMFWYRQQPGQSLTLIATANQGSEATYESGFVIDKFPISRPNLTFSTLTVSNMSPEDSSIYLCSVGGDSNQPQHFGDGTRLSIL.

This chain uses TRBV27 with TRBJ2-7, with 7 nucleotides matching TRBD1. The CDR3 extends over 13 amino acids. The trim removed 8 bases at V and 5 bases at J, leaving 9 bases unmatched. Germline CDR1 is MNHEY and CDR2 is SMNVEV (reference sequence). This CDR3 is CASGWTGYHEQYF. CDR3 bases: TGTGCCAGCGGCTGGACAGGCTATCACGAGCAGTACTTC.

This clone showed up just once. The chain is built from TRBV7-9 and TRBJ1-5, with 9 bases aligning to TRBD1. CDR1 and CDR2 from the germline V gene are SEHNR and FQNEAQ (reference sequence). Trimming removed 3 bases from V and 3 bases from J; junction bases left unmatched: 6. The CDR3 contains 16 residues. CDR3 nucleotide sequence: TGTGCCAGCAGCTTGGAGGGACAGGGCACCAATCAGCCCCAGCATTTT. Translating it yields CASSLEGQGTNQPQHF.

Turning to this clone: A read error may account for a junction end that differs from germline. Additional DNA sequences in this sample encode the identical CDR3. This chain joins TRBV12-5 and TRBJ2-7; 9 bases map to TRBD1. This CDR3 is 19 amino acids long. Germline CDR1 is LGHNT and CDR2 is FRNRAP. The CDR3 spells CASGLESSGVDRGFYEQYF. In nucleotides, the CDR3 is TGTGCTAGTGGCTTGGAGAGTTCGGGGGTGGACAGGGGATTCTACGAGCAGTACTTC.

V gene TRBV7-9 combines with J gene TRBJ1-5, with 9 bases that match TRBD1. Germline-derived CDR1 and CDR2 are SEHNR and FQNEAQ (reference sequence). The CDR3 is 16 amino acids. J was trimmed by 5 bases and V by 0 bases; bases with no gene match: 5. CDR3 sequence: CASSLAFDRGDQPQHF. The CDR3 DNA is TGTGCCAGCAGCTTAGCCTTCGACAGGGGGGATCAGCCCCAGCATTTT.

The chain joins TRBV4-3 to TRBJ2-4; tentative D call: TRBD1 (5 bases). The CDR3 extends over 14 amino acids. Trimming took off 10 bases at V and 7 bases at J, with 20 bases between the two ends. Looked up from germline, CDR1 is LGHNA and CDR2 is YSLEER. The CDR3 here is CATKGSPKGNIQYF. For the CDR3, the DNA is TGCGCCACCAAGGGGTCTCCGAAGGGGAACATTCAGTACTTC.

This chain connects TRBV14 to TRBJ2-7; D is possibly TRBD2 (7 bases). The CDR3 consists of 16 residues. From germline, CDR1 is SGHDN and CDR2 FVKESK. Between the trimmed V and J ends, which lost 4 bases and 1 base, there was a span of 17 bases. For the CDR3, the DNA is TGTGCCAGCAGCCGGGGGGGGCTTATTGAATCCTACGAGCAGTACTTC. Protein product: CASSRGGLIESYEQYF.

The chain couples TRBV7-8 to TRBJ1-2; 7 bases fit TRBD1. V was clipped by 5 bases and J by 0 bases; unmatched bases: 9. CDR1 and CDR2 from the germline V gene are SGHVS and FQNEAQ. The length of the CDR3 is 16 residues. DNA for the CDR3: TGTGCCAGCAGCCCTCCACGGGACAGAACTAACTATGGCTACACCTTC. Translation: CASSPPRDRTNYGYTF.

The CDR3 bases are TGTGCCAGCAGTTTAAGGTTCAGGGCGGATTCACCCCTCCACTTT. Protein product: CASSLRFRADSPLHF. The chain carries TRBV28 and TRBJ1-6; the D gene is possibly TRBD1 (5 bases). The CDR3 is 15 amino acids. Trimming left V 2 bases short and J 8 bases short, with 13 bases between. Germline V gene lookup returns CDR1 MDHEN and CDR2 SYDVKM.

The J gene is TRBJ1-1, the V gene TRBV28; 8 bases align to TRBD1. Germline V gives CDR1 MDHEN, CDR2 SYDVKM. The CDR3 consists of 18 residues. V lost 6 bases to trimming and J lost 0 bases; unmatched junction nucleotides: 15. The CDR3 DNA is TGTGCCAGCAGCCCTCCAGGGGGCGCAAGGAACATGAACACTGAAGCTTTCTTT. Translated, it gives CASSPPGGARNMNTEAFF.

The rearrangement joins TRBV10-3 to TRBJ1-5; 12 bases map to TRBD1. CDR3 length equals 15 residues. The germline V gene has CDR1 ENHRY and CDR2 SYGVKD. V was pared by 0 bases and J by 6 bases, with 0 bases of the junction left unmatched. DNA of the CDR3: TGTGCCATCAGTGAGTCGGGACAGGGGGCTCAGCCCCAGCATTTT. It is translated as CAISESGQGAQPQHF.